The 25 T cell receptor beta chains below all came from one sample that was sequenced in a study of cytomegalovirus exposure and HLA in healthy donors. The data were produced by immunoSEQ multiplex PCR, yet TCRdb's version contains in-frame clones alone and is incomplete. The data show 300,000 to 400,000 clones, with more than 80% seen just once and roughly 0.75% held by the top ten. The source material was PBMCs. These receptors were taken from a woman aged 18-29 years in good health and CMV-seronegative.

V gene TRBV5-6 combines with J gene TRBJ1-4; D may be TRBD1 (6 bases). Trimming pared 3 bases from V and 7 bases from J, leaving 13 bases between. The CDR3 consists of 14 residues. Germline CDR1 reads SGHDT; CDR2 reads YYEEEE. CDR3 region: CASSSSGVTEKLFF. The CDR3 nucleotides read TGTGCCAGCAGCTCCTCAGGGGTTACTGAAAAACTGTTTTTT.

The chain is built from TRBV25-1 and TRBJ1-2; 7 nucleotides line up with TRBD1. The CDR3 has 14 residues. Germline lookup yields CDR1 MGHDK and CDR2 SYGVNS. With V trimmed by 6 bases and J by 4 bases, 8 bases remained unmatched. CDR3 amino acids: CASSKQGWVYGYTF. CDR3 coding DNA: TGTGCCAGCAGCAAACAGGGGTGGGTCTATGGCTACACCTTC.

V and J are TRBV28 and TRBJ1-2; 10 positions agree with TRBD1. The V segment lost 6 bases and the J segment 4 bases; nucleotides outside the gene matches: 14. The CDR3 totals 17 residues. Germline V gene lookup returns CDR1 MDHEN and CDR2 SYDVKM. The CDR3 is CASRIPPGQGGSYGYTF. CDR3 nucleotide sequence: TGTGCCAGCAGGATTCCCCCCGGACAGGGGGGTTCCTATGGCTACACCTTC.

This sequence joins TRBV11-2 and TRBJ2-1, with D possibly being TRBD1 (6 bases). The ends were cut back, 5 bases at V and 1 base at J, with 9 bases in the middle. CDR3 length equals 14 residues. Germline V lookup: CDR1 SGHAT, CDR2 FQNNGV. This CDR3 reads CASSRRGSYNEQFF. The DNA for the CDR3 is TGTGCCAGCAGCCGTAGGGGGTCCTACAATGAGCAGTTCTTC.

CDR3 sequence: CASSDLTGGFEKLFF. The DNA for the CDR3 is TGTGCCAGCAGTGATCTGACAGGGGGTTTTGAAAAACTGTTTTTT. The gene calls are TRBV6-1 and TRBJ1-4, with 9 bases aligning to TRBD1. Trimming took 3 bases from V and 7 from J; bases not matched to a gene: 6. CDR3 length: 15 residues. Germline V CDR1 and CDR2: MNHNS, SASEGT.

The chain links TRBV7-8 to TRBJ2-6, with a weak D call TRBD2 (6 bases). V lost 5 bases to trimming and J lost 2 bases, with 19 bases between them. The CDR3 consists of 18 residues. Germline V gene lookup returns CDR1 SGHVS and CDR2 FQNEAQ. The CDR3: CASSDDGREVTGANVLTF. The CDR3 coding sequence is TGTGCCAGCAGCGATGACGGAAGGGAGGTTACTGGGGCCAACGTCCTGACTTTC.

This chain joins TRBV6-1 and TRBJ1-5; weak D call: TRBD1 (6 bases). Trimming left V 6 bases short and J 2 bases short, with 14 bases between. This CDR3 has 15 residues. CDR1 MNHNS and CDR2 SASEGT come from the germline V gene. CDR3 bases: TGTGCCAGCAGCTTTTGGGGGCAAGGCAATCAGCCCCAGCATTTT. Protein product: CASSFWGQGNQPQHF.

The chain couples TRBV5-4 to TRBJ1-2, with TRBD1 matching 7 bases. The CDR3 consists of 14 residues. Per the germline V gene, CDR1 is SGHNT and CDR2 is YYREEE (reference sequence). After removal of 3 bases from V and 4 bases from J, the junction contained 6 bases not matched to a gene. The CDR3 protein is CASSSTGSGYGYTF. The CDR3 DNA reads as TGTGCCAGCAGCTCGACAGGGTCTGGCTATGGCTACACCTTC.

The genes are TRBV25-1 and TRBJ2-5, with 7 bases matching TRBD2. The CDR3 sequence is 16 residues long. Germline-derived CDR1 and CDR2 are MGHDK and SYGVNS. Trimming removed 3 bases from V and 5 bases from J; junction bases left unmatched: 12. CDR3 loop: CASSDPGLPPGETQYF. In nucleotides, the CDR3 is TGTGCCAGCAGTGACCCGGGACTACCTCCCGGGGAGACCCAGTACTTC. Filled out from reference TRBV25-1 and TRBJ2-5, the complete variable domain reads EADIYQTPRYLVIGTGKKITLECSQTMGHDKMYWYQQDPGMELHLIHYSYGVNSTEKGDLSSESTVSRIRTEHFPLTLESARPSHTSQYLCASSDPGLPPGETQYFGPGTRLLVL.

The chain recombines TRBV19 with TRBJ2-1, with 12 positions matching TRBD2. V lost 9 bases to trimming and J lost 8 bases; unmatched junction nucleotides: 23. Germline CDR1 is LNHDA and CDR2 is SQIVND (reference sequence). The CDR3 loop spans 19 amino acids. The CDR3 DNA is TGTGCCAGCCGCCGCTTGCTCGGCACTAGCGGGGGGAAGTCGGATGAGCAGTTCTTC. This codes for CASRRLLGTSGGKSDEQFF.

This chain joins TRBV9 and TRBJ2-6, with a tentative D call TRBD2 (5 bases). The CDR3 contains 15 residues. The germline gives CDR1 SGDLS, CDR2 YYNGEE. V shed 3 bases and J shed 0 bases, with 7 bases lying between them. The CDR3 DNA sequence: TGTGCCAGCAGCGCTAGCTACTCTGGGGCCAACGTCCTGACTTTC. As protein: CASSASYSGANVLTF.

The chain carries TRBV4-1 and TRBJ2-7, with 7 bases matching TRBD2. Germline V lookup: CDR1 MGHRA, CDR2 YSYEKL. The CDR3 totals 14 residues. V lost 3 bases, J lost 3 bases, and 5 bases stayed unmatched. The CDR3 DNA sequence: TGCGCCAGCAGCCACGGGGGGAGGTACTACGAGCAGTACTTC. Amino acids: CASSHGGRYYEQYF.

The chain recombines TRBV28 with TRBJ1-2; the D gene is possibly TRBD1 (6 bases). CDR1 MDHEN and CDR2 SYDVKM come from the germline V gene. This CDR3 spans 12 amino acids. The V gene lost 5 bases and the J gene lost 6 bases, with 10 bases spanning the gap. The CDR3 spells CASSNHRDGYTF. CDR3 sequence (DNA): TGTGCCAGCAGTAATCACAGGGATGGCTACACCTTC.

This clone has a handful of counts. The chain has TRBV6-5 and TRBJ1-1, with TRBD1 as a possible D gene (6 bases). V lost 5 bases and J 1 base, leaving 8 bases between the germline ends. The CDR3 extends over 13 amino acids. CDR1 is MNHEY and CDR2 is SVGAGI in the germline V gene. The CDR3 reads CASSQGRNTEAFF. The CDR3 bases are TGTGCCAGCAGTCAGGGGAGGAACACTGAAGCTTTCTTT.

This clone was counted at least ten times. V and J are TRBV4-1 and TRBJ1-4; a weak D match, TRBD1 (5 bases). Germline V lookup: CDR1 MGHRA, CDR2 YSYEKL. Trimming took off 1 base at V and 7 bases at J, with 7 bases between the two ends. The CDR3 runs 13 residues. The DNA of the CDR3 is TGCGCCAGCAGCCAAGCTCAGGGTGAAAAACTGTTTTTT. It specifies CASSQAQGEKLFF.

CDR3 region: CASSPHRGRPNTGELFF. In DNA form, the CDR3 reads TGCGCCAGCAGCCCACATCGGGGGAGACCGAACACCGGGGAGCTGTTTTTT. The chain uses TRBV4-1 and TRBJ2-2; D perhaps matches TRBD2 (6 bases). The CDR3 contains 17 residues. The V gene's germline CDR1 is MGHRA and CDR2 YSYEKL. V gave up 4 bases and J gave up 0 bases, with 15 bases separating them.

The V call is TRBV7-8, the J call TRBJ2-2; tentative D call: TRBD1 (8 bases). From germline, CDR1 is SGHVS and CDR2 FQNEAQ. The germline V and J ends were trimmed by 5 bases and 6 bases, with 22 bases remaining between them. This CDR3 is built from 17 residues. CDR3 loop: CASSLGQGAGVAGELFF. As DNA, the CDR3 is TGTGCCAGCAGCCTAGGCCAGGGGGCGGGAGTAGCCGGGGAGCTGTTTTTT. Combining the CDR3 with reference TRBV7-8 and TRBJ2-2 gives the whole variable domain GAGVSQSPRYKVAKRGQDVALRCDPISGHVSLFWYQQALGQGPEFLTYFQNEAQLDKSGLPSDRFFAERPEGSVSTLKIQRTQQEDSAVYLCASSLGQGAGVAGELFFGEGSRLTVL.

This chain links TRBV27 with TRBJ2-1; a weak D match, TRBD1 (6 bases). The CDR3 is 14 residues long. Trimming cost V 3 bases and J 6 bases, with 12 bases left between them. The V gene's germline CDR1 is MNHEY and CDR2 SMNVEV (reference sequence). In DNA form, the CDR3 reads TGTGCCAGCAGTTTGTCAGGGGCCGGCAATGAGCAGTTCTTC. Protein sequence: CASSLSGAGNEQFF.

The V call is TRBV5-1, the J call TRBJ1-1; a possible D gene is TRBD1 (6 bases). This CDR3 has 15 amino acids. Per the germline V gene, CDR1 is SGHRS and CDR2 is YFSETQ. Trimming left V 4 bases short and J 5 bases short, with 18 bases between. The CDR3 loop is CASSPDGTPETEAFF. The CDR3 bases are TGCGCCAGCAGCCCGGACGGGACACCCGAAACTGAAGCTTTCTTT.

In DNA, the CDR3 is TGTGCCACCGAGGTTAAACAGGGGGCAAGGGAAAAACTGTTTTTT. Its translation: CATEVKQGAREKLFF. The rearrangement links TRBV28 to TRBJ1-4; 9 nucleotides align to TRBD1. V lost 10 bases to trimming and J lost 8 bases; unmatched junction nucleotides: 14. The CDR3 runs to 15 residues. Germline CDR1 reads MDHEN; CDR2 reads SYDVKM.

The chain uses TRBV19 and TRBJ1-3, with TRBD1 matching 7 bases. Germline V gene sequence: CDR1 LNHDA, CDR2 SQIVND (reference sequence). The CDR3 runs 16 residues. V trimming: 5 bases; J trimming: 2 bases; junction bases outside the gene matches: 9. Written as DNA, the CDR3 is TGTGCCAGTAGTGATACACGAGGGACAGCTGGAAACACCATATATTTT. Its protein product is CASSDTRGTAGNTIYF.

The V gene is TRBV7-8, the J gene TRBJ2-7, with 7 bases aligning to TRBD2. This CDR3 is built from 14 residues. Germline V gene lookup returns CDR1 SGHVS and CDR2 FQNEAQ. J gave up 1 base and V 5 bases, and 5 bases lay outside the gene matches. The CDR3 loop reads CASSIGTKSYEQYF. The CDR3 coding sequence is TGTGCCAGCAGCATCGGGACTAAGTCCTACGAGCAGTACTTC. Together with reference TRBV7-8 and TRBJ2-7, the CDR3 gives the full variable domain: GAGVSQSPRYKVAKRGQDVALRCDPISGHVSLFWYQQALGQGPEFLTYFQNEAQLDKSGLPSDRFFAERPEGSVSTLKIQRTQQEDSAVYLCASSIGTKSYEQYFGPGTRLTVT.

V is TRBV18 and J is TRBJ1-5; tentative D call: TRBD1 (6 bases). This CDR3 has 15 residues. Germline V gives CDR1 KGHSH, CDR2 LQKENI. The V end lost 3 bases, the J end lost 5 bases, and 14 bases lay between the germline ends. The CDR3 sequence: CASSPDGGRDQPQHF. The CDR3 DNA reads as TGTGCCAGCTCACCGGACGGGGGGCGCGATCAGCCCCAGCATTTT.

The genes are TRBV6-5 and TRBJ2-3, with a weak D call TRBD1 (5 bases). Per germline, CDR1 MNHEY and CDR2 SVGAGI. This CDR3 has 13 amino acids. Between the trimmed V and J ends, which lost 2 bases and 8 bases, there was a span of 11 bases. CDR3 in amino acids: CASSYGQGGTQYF. The CDR3 bases are TGTGCCAGCAGTTACGGTCAGGGCGGTACGCAGTATTTT.

The V gene is TRBV2, the J gene TRBJ1-1, with 7 bases lining up with TRBD1. The CDR3 extends over 14 amino acids. In germline, CDR1 is SNHLY, CDR2 FYNNEI. After removal of 6 bases from V and 1 base from J, the junction contained 5 bases not matched to a gene. CDR3 residues: CASSFDRANTEAFF. CDR3 bases: TGTGCCAGCAGCTTTGACAGGGCGAACACTGAAGCTTTCTTT.